This T cell receptor beta chain was identified in a study of blood T cell repertoires in COVID-19. As for the study in general: Sites across the United States, Italy and Spain contributed samples from acute and convalescent COVID-19. Sample material is recorded as cDNA or gDNA derived from T cells, B-cell-depleted T cells, or PBMCs.

CDR1 and CDR2 from the germline V gene are MNHNS and SASEGT. The trim removed 2 bases at V and 5 bases at J, leaving 6 bases unmatched. There are 15 residues in the CDR3. As processed by the authors: Reference gene primer amplification gave estimated nucleated cell counts. The repertoire was sequenced with immunoSEQ multiplex PCR; TCRdb's copy has only in-frame clones and lacks some. The V and J calls and the clone size are those of that table, but D and trimming were determined from the DNA. The sample records about 55,000 clones, about nine tenths being singletons. The clonotype originates from a man aged 40-55 years with acute or convalescent COVID-19. The chain employs TRBV6-1 and TRBJ2-5; 9 bases agree with TRBD2. Sequencing was performed on peripheral blood. The DNA for the CDR3 is TGTGCCAGCAGTGAAAGGAGCGGGAGGCTGGAGACCCAGTACTTC. Protein sequence: CASSERSGRLETQYF.